This T cell receptor (beta chain) was identified in a study of tumor-infiltrating lymphocytes in primary liver carcinoma. The overall study: Surgical resection treated primary liver carcinoma in the patients. Study-wide results and caveats: Unsorted bulk processing meant the study did not compare CD4+ and CD8+ repertoires. With p = 0.039, the top-250-clone fraction in tumors significantly exceeded that in blood.

Making TCR beta cDNA involved approximately 0.5 ug total RNA and a constant-region primer. Three nested multiplex PCR rounds, a slightly modified ARM-PCR, produced the libraries for TCR beta. A C-beta reverse primer and TRBV1-TRBV30 forward primers served in each of the first two PCR rounds, at about 10 cycles apiece. MiXCR was run by TCRdb on the multiplex PCR reads, yielding one entry per CDR3 protein. The sample holds 200,000 or so distinct CDR3 sequences; almost 65% are singletons and the top ten take 5.5% to 9%. Germline V gives CDR1 MNHEY, CDR2 SVGAGI. CDR3 size: 18 residues. With V trimmed by 2 bases and J by 2 bases, 13 bases remained unmatched. Extraction also yielded germline DNA, while blood RNA was obtained from unsorted whole blood. The study enrolled treatment-naive patients with chronic HBV infection. Of note for this clonotype: What it binds is not known. As the CDR3 is not closed by the conserved phenylalanine or tryptophan, this likely results from a read error.

The receptor was isolated from a woman aged 55-75 years with primary liver carcinoma and hepatitis B virus infection. The material sequenced was peripheral blood. The chain uses TRBV6-5 and TRBJ1-2, with 8 bases that match TRBD1. The CDR3 region has the DNA TGTGCCAGCAGTTACAGAGGACAGGGCCTATCGAGAAACTATGGCTACACCCTC. Translating it yields CASSYRGQGLSRNYGYTL.